This TCR beta chain was observed in a study of T cells in Graves' hyperthyroidism and ophthalmopathy. Germline trimming cut 4 bases from V and 7 bases from J; bases unmatched to any gene: 4. CDR1 and CDR2 (germline): SGHDN, FVKESK. This CDR3 region has 15 residues. Amplification of TCR beta CDR3 regions used RNA as the template. The HTBI primer set drove a first-round RT-PCR of the TCR CDR3. Each CDR3 protein gets one entry after TCRdb re-called the multiplex PCR reads with MiXCR. This table has 730,000 or so distinct CDR3 sequences, roughly 20% appearing once. This clonotype was observed a handful of times.

This sequence originates from a woman between 45 and 65 years old with Graves' hyperthyroidism that later progressed to Graves' ophthalmopathy. This chain links TRBV14 with TRBJ1-6; TRBD1 matches 10 bases. Sequencing used blood. CDR3: CASSLRTGGNSPLHF. CDR3 in DNA: TGTGCCAGCAGCCTGCGGACAGGGGGAAATTCACCCCTCCACTTT.